The clone carrying this T cell receptor beta chain was seen a handful of times. Recruited during active infection, patients (from Seattle) were subsequently followed longitudinally. The data were taken from a study of blood T cell repertoires in COVID-19. For the study at large: Sites across the United States, Italy and Spain contributed samples from acute and convalescent COVID-19. The analysed material was cDNA or gDNA that came from T cells, B-cell-depleted T cells, or PBMCs.

The CDR3 runs to 15 residues. Germline CDR1 is MNHEY and CDR2 is SVGEGT. V was cut by 0 bases and J by 4 bases, with 12 bases left in between. Per the original data handling: The assay estimated nucleated cells by amplifying reference gene primers. TCRdb's copy holds only in-frame clones and misses some; the assay was immunoSEQ multiplex PCR. That table supplies the V and J calls and clone size; D and trimming were determined from the DNA. This sample has about 370,000 clones, with 80% to 90% found just once. Material for sequencing was peripheral blood. The J gene is TRBJ1-1, the V gene TRBV6-2 or TRBV6-3; possibly TRBD1 for D (6 bases). This TCR was recovered from a woman in her thirties with COVID-19, enrolled during active disease. The CDR3 nucleotides read TGTGCCAGCAGTTACTCGCAGGGGAAAGGCACTGAAGCTTTCTTT. Its protein is CASSYSQGKGTEAFF.